This TCR beta chain was recovered during a study of cytomegalovirus exposure and HLA in healthy donors (dated by TCRdb to the late 2010s). Describing the broader study: According to an earlier analysis of 587 of the donors, about 180 million T cells yielded 100 million or so unique TCR beta sequences and about 280 Gb of sequence data. An early release covering roughly 640 HLA-typed donors comprised roughly 300 gigabases of sequencing data and tens of millions of unique TCR sequences. Of the roughly 400 genotyped donors, 65% to 90% fell in the genetic ancestry cluster associated with self-reported Caucasian donors. The study was designed to test whether signatures of past pathogen exposure could be identified by cataloging public T cell receptors. The study used immunosequencing to profile the T cell repertoires of around 600 subjects and linked those repertoires to cytomegalovirus serostatus. Along with the roughly 700-subject first cohort, a separate validation cohort of approximately 110 different subjects was used. The study combined high-throughput TCR immunosequencing, statistical association of individual TCRs with disease status, and machine learning to predict cytomegalovirus infection status. To study patterns of TCR occurrence, a later analysis re-analyzed previously published TCR beta repertoires from around 700 donors and added high-resolution HLA genotyping. In the later analysis, no new phenotypic data were used to find candidate immune exposures; instead, reliance was placed on TCR beta sequences and their occurrence across donors. To decide whether each TCR beta V gene segment behaved as functional or pseudogenic, an earlier analysis of several hundred of the donors relied on high-throughput TCR beta sequencing. Donor age, sex, ethnicity and CMV serostatus were compiled alongside the repertoire data. Genome-wide SNP genotypes for about 65% of the 666 donors were used in a later genetic analysis, which treated that subset as a discovery cohort. Every discovery cohort repertoire had been produced on one sequencing platform. Both class I and class II loci were covered by HLA typing, at four-digit resolution. The number of donors typed differed by locus, with roughly 620-630 for A, B, C, DRB1 and DQB1, more than 500 for DQA1, 600 to 610 for DPA1, and around 430 for DPB1. Four to six DR-DQ haplotypes were handled as single units for association and clustering, since linkage in the cohort was strong. Among some 410 genotyped donors of the cohort, an average of roughly 240,000 unique TCR beta nucleotide sequences were sequenced per donor, around 20% of them non-productive. Study-level results and caveats: The earlier analysis of some 560 of the donors excluded fewer than 20 rarely observed V segments, including chromosome 9 orphons, because counts were too low. Broadly in line with IMGT annotations, most TCR beta V segments showed up in productive rearrangements about 87% or about 30% of the time in an earlier analysis of roughly 590 of the donors. Because some donors lacked HLA typing at each locus, the association tests relied only on the typed subset. In both the original and validation cohorts, the classifier was reported to diagnose cytomegalovirus status with high specificity and sensitivity. When HLA alleles, especially DR and DQ, strongly co-occurred, TCR associations were difficult to assign to individual alleles. CMV serostatus was the only immune exposure information available for the cohort. According to the authors, the approach could potentially be generalized to other disease states and immunological phenotypes. A further reported finding was that TCR beta sequences accurately predicted the HLA-A and HLA-B alleles for most subjects in the first cohort. The 87-base-pair reads could not distinguish some IMGT-functional V segments, including TRBV6-2 and TRBV6-3, so those segments were excluded. Specific HLA alleles were associated with 15,000 to 20,000 TCR beta sequences at a false discovery rate of 0.05 in a later analysis. In a later genetic analysis, a missense DCLRE1C variant was associated with V-gene and J-gene trimming of TCR beta chains, and the association was replicated in an independent cohort. In vitro tests confirmed that a few of the cytomegalovirus-associated TCR beta chains recognize cytomegalovirus antigens. The cohort was sequenced for TCR beta chains only, and without alpha or paired-chain data the features that could be detected were limited. According to a later genetic analysis, donors in an Asian-associated ancestry cluster had fewer N-insertions in productive TCRs than the approximately 630-donor mean. In a later analysis, several top co-occurrence clusters were reported to appear linked to parvovirus B19, influenza, CMV and Epstein-Barr virus. Compared with equally common non-associated chains, HLA-associated TCR beta chains in a later analysis were more clonally expanded and had lower generation probabilities. In a later analysis, TCR association rates were found to vary across HLA loci, with the most associated TCRs seen for DRB1 alleles and the fewest for HLA-C alleles. Correlated functional status among segregating V segments might be attributable to linkage disequilibrium, but an unknown experimental factor could not be ruled out. Sequencing depth was assumed to be roughly uniform across donors in the presence/absence analyses, though that assumption may not hold. A later analysis found that most CMV-associated TCR beta chains appeared HLA-restricted, with HLA associations seemingly driven largely by CMV exposure. The sequencing pipeline was judged likely to have produced a cluster of highly shared sequence variants as a technical artifact. In the study, some 160 TCR beta chains were listed as associated with cytomegalovirus. While some public TCRs were present in many individuals, most TCR sequences turned up only very rarely across donors.

The protocol used for the library was the immunoSEQ multiplex PCR assay. A mixture of 60 forward primers for TCR Vbeta segments and 13 reverse primers for TCR Jbeta segments was used in the multiplex PCR. A multiplex PCR assay on genomic DNA amplified the CDR3 region of rearranged TCR beta genes. On the Illumina HiSeq System, the amplified TCR beta libraries were sequenced as 87-base-pair reads. Turning to the authors' computational methods: In a later analysis, roughly 80 million unique TCR beta chains were counted across the 500 to 850 repertoires, and roughly 11 million of these chains were shared by at least two donors. To remove PCR and sequencing errors, raw reads were error-corrected and collapsed into unique sequences using a nearest-neighbor algorithm that merged closely related sequences. To assign V, D and J gene segments, CDR3 sequences were aligned to IMGT reference sequences. For a sequence to be retained, a match of at least six nucleotides to both a V gene segment and a J gene segment was required. Rearrangements were classified as productive when the CDR3 lacked stop codons and remained in frame with V and J, and all other rearrangements were classified as non-productive. CDR3 was defined according to IMGT convention as the region running from the second conserved V-encoded cysteine to the conserved J-encoded phenylalanine. Sequences without an unambiguous match to a single V gene segment were excluded from the earlier analysis of 587 of the donors. An earlier analysis of over 450 of the donors classified V segments as functional when productive rearrangements were above 56.7% and as segregating when the standard deviation between donors was above 5%. A statistical classification framework was built to diagnose cytomegalovirus status from the catalog of TCR beta chain sequences. In a later analysis, V and J genes were assigned by comparing TCR nucleotide sequences against IMGT/GENE-DB human TR gene sequences. A later analysis assigned CDR3 sequences and most-parsimonious VDJ recombination scenarios with the TCRdist pipeline. In a later analysis, each TCR beta chain was defined by its CDR3 amino acid sequence together with its V-gene family, and reads lacking a unique V-gene family were excluded. A later analysis removed 550 to 650 highly shared, low-generation-probability nucleotide sequences to deal with suspected cross-contamination and a sequencing artifact. In a later analysis, a clonal expansion index for each public chain was calculated from normalized within-repertoire ranks of inferred template counts. In a later analysis, generation probabilities were computed with a VDJ recombination model fitted to out-of-frame rearrangements, and the resulting probabilities were checked against IGoR. In a later analysis, TCR-TCR, TCR-HLA and TCR-CMV co-occurrence was scored with hypergeometric tests, and a repertoire-size bias correction was applied to TCR pairs. To estimate false discovery rates, a later analysis permuted the HLA or CMV assignments 20 times. In a later analysis, co-occurring TCRs were grouped using DBSCAN, and TCRdist sequence similarity was added for clustering within HLA-allele-positive subsets. For co-occurrence clustering, repertoires with fewer than 30,000 or more than 120,000 public chains were excluded, along with 4 to 6 repertoires with anomalous nucleotide sharing. The source is immuneACCESS, and TCRdb retained only in-frame sequences with V and J called. Part of the clones is not carried over; for the studies checked, unresolved V genes explain less than half of this, and the remainder is unexplained. The V and J calls and clone size come from that table; D and trimming were worked out from the DNA. This sample is represented by approximately 290,000 clones; 80% of them were singletons. Less than 0.4% of the sample rests with the top ten.

This clone came up once. The antigen it recognizes is unknown. Base quality data are lacking; no much larger clone is found one base away. Reading the germline V gene (reference sequence) gives CDR1 MNHNY and CDR2 SVGAGI. There are 14 amino acids in the CDR3, from cysteine to phenylalanine inclusive. Only the CDR3 portion is preserved as DNA: 42 bases, with reading frame beginning at the first base. The cohort was made up of about 670 healthy bone marrow donors. Cohort members were all nominally healthy when sampled, although unrecorded immune exposures were likely present. The donor was CMV seronegative and belonged to the group of around 350 seronegative cohort members. A peripheral blood sample was provided by each donor, and peripheral blood mononuclear cells were used for TCR beta sequencing. The Qiagen DNeasy Blood Extraction Kit was used to extract genomic DNA from the blood cell samples.

The sequenced material came from PBMCs. The clonotype comes from a girl between 2 and 10 years old in good health and CMV-seronegative. The V and J segments used are TRBV6-6 and TRBJ2-5, with 13 junctional bases fitting TRBD2. With the DNA end fitting TRBJ2-7 better, the J assignment may be wrong. This receptor carries the CDR3 CASSRTSGGYEQYF. The DNA sequence is as follows: TGTGCCAGCAGCCGGACTAGCGGGGGATACGAGCAGTACTTC.